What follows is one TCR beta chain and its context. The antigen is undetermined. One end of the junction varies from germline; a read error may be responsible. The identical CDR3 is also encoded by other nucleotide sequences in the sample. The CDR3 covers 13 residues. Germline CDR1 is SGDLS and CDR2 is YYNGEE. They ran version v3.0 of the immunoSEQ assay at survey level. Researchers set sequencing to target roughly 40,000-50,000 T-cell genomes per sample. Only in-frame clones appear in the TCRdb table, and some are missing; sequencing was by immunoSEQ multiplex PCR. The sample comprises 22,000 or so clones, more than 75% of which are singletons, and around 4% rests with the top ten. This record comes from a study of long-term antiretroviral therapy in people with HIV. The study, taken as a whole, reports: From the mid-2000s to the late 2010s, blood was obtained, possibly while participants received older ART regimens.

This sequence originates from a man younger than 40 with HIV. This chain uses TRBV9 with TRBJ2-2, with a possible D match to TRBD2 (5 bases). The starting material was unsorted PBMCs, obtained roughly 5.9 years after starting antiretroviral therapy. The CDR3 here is CASSVVSSGELFF. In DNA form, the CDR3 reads TGTGCCAGCAGCGTAGTTTCATCCGGGGAGTTGTTTTTT.